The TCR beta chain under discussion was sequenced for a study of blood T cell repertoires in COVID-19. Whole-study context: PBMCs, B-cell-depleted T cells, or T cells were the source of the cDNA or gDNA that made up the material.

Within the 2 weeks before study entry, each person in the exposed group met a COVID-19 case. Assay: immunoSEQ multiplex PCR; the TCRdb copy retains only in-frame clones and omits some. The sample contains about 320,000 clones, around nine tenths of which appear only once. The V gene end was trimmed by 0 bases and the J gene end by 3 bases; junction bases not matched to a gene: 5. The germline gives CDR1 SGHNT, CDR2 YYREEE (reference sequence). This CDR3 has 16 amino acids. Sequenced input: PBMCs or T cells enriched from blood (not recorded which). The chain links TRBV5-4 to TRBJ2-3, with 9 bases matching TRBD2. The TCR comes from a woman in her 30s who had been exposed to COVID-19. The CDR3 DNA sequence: TGTGCCAGCAGCTTGGTGGCGGGGGGGCTGACAGATACGCAGTATTTT. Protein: CASSLVAGGLTDTQYF.